This TCR beta chain was retrieved from a study of blood T cells in healthy people across ages (dated by TCRdb to between 2014 and 2017). Regarding the research as a whole: Template switching captured roughly one uniquely barcoded TCR beta cDNA molecule per two T cells in model experiments. The study measured age-related changes in TCR beta repertoire diversity using deep sequencing normalized with unique cDNA molecular identifiers. The donors were divided into four age groups: young (average roughly 15 years), middle-aged (approximately 39), aged (approximately 64) and long-lived (around 87). The study analyzed two additional independent replicas of 1 million unique cDNA reads from the same blood draw for two donors, one aged 18 to 30 and one aged 80 or older. The paper as a whole reports these results and caveats: Observed TCR beta diversity per million T cells fell roughly linearly with age, and a significant reduction was already apparent by age about 38. Donor CMV infection status was unknown, potentially confounding age-related changes in expanded clonotypes. Compared with the aged group, the long-lived group had more naive CD4+ T cells, fewer expanded clones and increased TCR diversity, suggesting age selection. Since profiling was done on bulk unsorted PBMCs, naive and antigen-experienced compartments could not be conclusively compared. Estimates of total diversity from one million sequenced T cells were regarded as lower bounds and underestimates. The percentage of naive T cells measured by flow cytometry correlated strongly with observed TCR beta diversity.

Details on this clonotype: What this receptor recognizes is not known. The record has no base qualities; no much larger clone is one base away.

Trimming leaves V shorter by 6 bases and J shorter by 7 bases, with the junction holding 6 bases beyond the gene matches. Its CDR3 holds 14 amino acids, cysteine through phenylalanine. The retained sequence is limited to the CDR3, 42 bases, with the frame set at the first base. Receptor amplification or capture employed 5' RACE. Sequencing used an Illumina HiSeq 2500. The second PCR ran for roughly 7 to 12 cycles and used a J-beta primer mix along with a sample-barcoded 5' primer. Each TCR beta cDNA molecule received a unique molecular identifier from a template-switch 5' adaptor carrying 12 random nucleotides. At least 2.5 million CDR3-containing paired-end reads were obtained from each sample. All of the RNA was converted into first-strand cDNA using the Mint cDNA synthesis kit, with a TRBC-specific oligonucleotide serving as the primer. After uracil-DNA glycosylase treatment, a first 18-cycle PCR used universal primers M1SS and BC2_uni_R on all cDNA. Processing in the source paper ran as follows. For normalization, 1 million high-quality reads were randomly selected from each sample, with every read carrying a distinct molecular identifier. Instead of being binned into consensus sequences, reads with shared molecular identifiers were discarded. MiTCR, with a Q25 quality threshold and the strictest error-elimination algorithm, was used for CDR3 identification, clonotype clustering and error correction. A nonparametric unseen species model with Euler transformation was used to estimate lower-bound total TCR beta diversity. The raw public reads went through TCRdb reprocessing: fastp at Q25, MiXCR clone calling, in-frame beta chains kept. Identical CDR3 proteins give one entry, which carries the most common genes and DNA. It is TCRdb's table, rather than the study itself, that gives the V and J calls and clone size. This sample lists fewer than 1,200,000 distinct CDR3 sequences; about 23% were detected once. Jointly, the top ten make up less than 0.75% of the sample.

The donors were roughly 40 Caucasian individuals from Russia, aged roughly 6 to 100 years, who were systemically healthy. Each donor gave about 9.7 milliliters of peripheral blood, drawn into EDTA-treated Vacutainer tubes. PBMCs were isolated by Ficoll-Paque density-gradient centrifugation, with at least 6.5 million obtained per sample. Total RNA was extracted from PBMCs with Trizol reagent, with at least 5 micrograms obtained per sample. For every donor, an aliquot of PBMCs went through flow cytometry to measure the percentages of naive CD45RAhigh/CD27high T cells. These data also featured in a second study, about T cells of mothers and their children. The second paper states: Nine systemically healthy Caucasian individuals served as donors, namely three mothers together with their six children. cDNA synthesis used all of the extracted RNA, with approximately 1.6 ug of RNA in each 15 ul reaction. In the second PCR, the M1S primer introduced both the sample barcodes and 2-4 random nucleotides. More than 8 million TCR beta CDR3 reads were obtained from each mother, and about 3 million reads were obtained from each child. In both related and unrelated pairs, thymic selection shapes the output of TCR recombination in a similar way, with inherited differences having only a minor effect. Normalized repertoire overlap was always slightly but never significantly higher in related than unrelated mother-child pairs. No persistent microchimeric T cell clones were detected, at a sensitivity of roughly 96 clones per million clonotypes. In the study, deep NGS was used to compare the TCR beta repertoires of mothers and children, and features distinguishing related mother-child pairs from unrelated individuals were sought. On average, the children were approximately 12 +/- 4 years old, while the mothers were 40 +/- 4 years old. Libraries were sequenced on Illumina HiSeq 2000 with 100+100 nt paired-end reads after adapter ligation with NEBNext reagents. To prevent cross-contamination, the mother and child libraries were prepared one month apart and sequenced in separate runs. For each donor, somewhere between roughly 500,000 and 2,100,000 distinct TCR beta clonotypes were identified. Naive TCR beta clonotypes were estimated from low-frequency clonotypes matched to each donor's FACS-determined naive share, without sorting.

The specimen was blood. The receptor was derived from a girl aged 2 to 10 in good health. The sequence links TRBV12-3 or TRBV12-4 to TRBJ2-5; the central 12 bases match TRBD2. The CDR3 is CASRRLAGERTQYF. The DNA sequence reads TGTGCCAGCAGGCGACTAGCGGGAGAGAGGACCCAGTACTTC.